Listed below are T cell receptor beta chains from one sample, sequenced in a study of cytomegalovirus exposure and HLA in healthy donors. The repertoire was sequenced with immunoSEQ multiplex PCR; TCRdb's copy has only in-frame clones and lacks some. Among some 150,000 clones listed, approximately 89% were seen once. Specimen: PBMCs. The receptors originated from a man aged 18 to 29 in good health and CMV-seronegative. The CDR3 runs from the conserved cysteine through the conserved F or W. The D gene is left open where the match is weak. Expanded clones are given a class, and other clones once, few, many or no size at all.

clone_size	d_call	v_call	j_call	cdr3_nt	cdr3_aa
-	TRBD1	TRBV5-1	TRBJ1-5	TGCGCCAGCAGCTTGGGGCCGGGACAGGGGACGGGTCAGCCCCAGCATTTT	CASSLGPGQGTGQPQHF
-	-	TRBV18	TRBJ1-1	TGTGCCAGCTCACCTGGAGGCGGGAACACTGAAGCTTTCTTT	CASSPGGGNTEAFF
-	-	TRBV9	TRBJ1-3	TGTGCCAGCAGCTTCGGAGGGGCCCGCTCTGGAAACACCATATATTTT	CASSFGGARSGNTIYF
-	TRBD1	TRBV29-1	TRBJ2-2	TGCAGCGTTGCCTCGACCGGGACAGGGGCCCCCGGGGAGCTGTTTTTT	CSVASTGTGAPGELFF
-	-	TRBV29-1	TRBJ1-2	TGCAGCGTTAAGGTCCAGGTCTATGGCTACACCTTC	CSVKVQVYGYTF
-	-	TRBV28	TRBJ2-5	TGTGCCAGCACCCTTCCCGTACAGGGTAGGGAGACCCAGTACTTC	CASTLPVQGRETQYF
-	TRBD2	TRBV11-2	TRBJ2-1	TGTGCCAGCAGGTTAGCGGGGGGCTCCTACAATGAGCAGTTCTTC	CASRLAGGSYNEQFF
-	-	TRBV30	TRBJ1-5	TGTGCCTGGAGTGAGTATGGAAACAGGCAAAATCAGCCCCAGCATTTT	CAWSEYGNRQNQPQHF
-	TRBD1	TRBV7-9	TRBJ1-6	TGTGCCAGCAGCCCCCTGACAGGGTCTGGTTGGAAACCCCTCCACTTT	CASSPLTGSGWKPLHF
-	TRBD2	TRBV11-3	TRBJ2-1	TGTGCCAGCAGCTTGGGAGGTCTAGCGGGGAATGAGCAGTTCTTC	CASSLGGLAGNEQFF
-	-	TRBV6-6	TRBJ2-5	TGTGCCAGCGCGGCAAGGGGTGAGACCCAGTACTTC	CASAARGETQYF
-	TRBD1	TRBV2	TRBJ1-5	TGTGCCAGCAGGGAGACAGGGGGCAATCAGCCCCAGCATTTT	CASRETGGNQPQHF
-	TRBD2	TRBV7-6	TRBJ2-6	TGTGCCAGCAGCTTAGGGTTTCCTAGCGGGGGGAATACCGGGGCCAACGTCCTGACTTTC	CASSLGFPSGGNTGANVLTF
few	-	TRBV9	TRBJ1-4	TGTGCCAGCAGCGTAGGAGGGGGTAATGAAAAACTGTTTTTT	CASSVGGGNEKLFF
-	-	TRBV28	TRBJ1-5	TGCGCGACCCGGGTACAGGGAGTGATTAATCAGCCCCAGCATTTT	CATRVQGVINQPQHF
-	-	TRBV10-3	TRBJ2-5	TGTGCCATCGGCCTTGCAGGGGCCACGGAGACCCAGTACTTC	CAIGLAGATETQYF
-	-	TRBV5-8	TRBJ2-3	TGTGCCAGCAGCTTGGTCTTAGCTCTGGTACGCACAGATACGCAGTATTTT	CASSLVLALVRTDTQYF
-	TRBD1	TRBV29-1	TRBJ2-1	TGCAGCGTAGTCCCGGGACAGGGGGTGGGGGACAATGAGCAGTTCTTC	CSVVPGQGVGDNEQFF
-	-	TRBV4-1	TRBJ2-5	TGCGCCAGCAGCCAATGTTTTACGGCAACGGGAGATTGTGAGACCCAGTACTTC	CASSQCFTATGDCETQYF
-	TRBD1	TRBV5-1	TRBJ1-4	TGCGCCAGCAGCCCGGGACAGTGGCAGATTAATGAAAAACTGTTTTTT	CASSPGQWQINEKLFF
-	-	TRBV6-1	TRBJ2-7	TGTGCCAGCAGTCCACAAATAGGGGGTTACGAGCAGTACTTC	CASSPQIGGYEQYF
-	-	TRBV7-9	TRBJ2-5	TGTGCCAGCAGCTTACTGGGCAGGGAACAAGAGACCCAGTACTTC	CASSLLGREQETQYF
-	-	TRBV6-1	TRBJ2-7	TGTGCCAGCGATTCCGAGATCTCCTACGAGCAGTACTTC	CASDSEISYEQYF
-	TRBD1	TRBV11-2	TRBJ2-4	TGTGCCAGCAGCCTGAGTGGGACAGGGATGGCCAAAAACATTCAGTACTTC	CASSLSGTGMAKNIQYF
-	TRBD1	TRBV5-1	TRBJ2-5	TGCGCCAGCAGCTTTCAGGGGGCGCTGGGAGAGACCCAGTACTTC	CASSFQGALGETQYF
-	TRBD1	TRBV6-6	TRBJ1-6	TGTGCCAGCAGTTACGGTGACAGGGAGAATTCACCCCTCCACTTT	CASSYGDRENSPLHF
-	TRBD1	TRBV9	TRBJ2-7	TGTGCCAGCAGCGCGGGACAGGGTGACTACGAGCAGTACTTC	CASSAGQGDYEQYF
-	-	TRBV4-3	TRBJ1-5	TGCGCCAGCAGCCAAGATGCAGGGTCCCAGGAGAGGCCCCAGCATTTT	CASSQDAGSQERPQHF
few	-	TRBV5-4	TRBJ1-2	TGTGCCAGCTTTGGCAGGTTGGACTATGGCTACACCTTC	CASFGRLDYGYTF
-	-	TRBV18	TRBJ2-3	TGTGCCAGCTCATCAATCCCCGGGGATACGCAGTATTTT	CASSSIPGDTQYF
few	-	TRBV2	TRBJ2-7	TGTGCCAGCAGTACAGACAGGACTTACGAGCAGTACTTC	CASSTDRTYEQYF
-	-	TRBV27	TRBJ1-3	TGTGCCAGCAGTGCCCGGGGCTCTGGAAACACCATATATTTT	CASSARGSGNTIYF
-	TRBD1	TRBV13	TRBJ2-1	TGTGCCAGCAGCCAGACAGGGGGCGCCTGGAATGAGCAGTTCTTC	CASSQTGGAWNEQFF
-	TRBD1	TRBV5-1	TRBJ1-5	TGCGCCAGCAGCCGGGTAGGGGGCCTGGATCAGCCCCAGCATTTT	CASSRVGGLDQPQHF
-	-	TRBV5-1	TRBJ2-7	TGCGCCAGCAGCCAGACCGGGGGTCCTTCCTACGAGCAGTACTTC	CASSQTGGPSYEQYF
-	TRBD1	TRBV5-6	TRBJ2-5	TGTGCCAGCAGCTACGAATTTACAGGGGGCGCCGGGGAGACCCAGTACTTC	CASSYEFTGGAGETQYF
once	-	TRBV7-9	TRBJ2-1	TGTGCCAGCAGGCGAGGGTCACGCCCCAATGAGCAGTTCTTC	CASRRGSRPNEQFF
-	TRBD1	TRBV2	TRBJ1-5	TGTGCCAGCAGGGGGGACAGGGGGGCGTATCAGCCCCAGCATTTT	CASRGDRGAYQPQHF
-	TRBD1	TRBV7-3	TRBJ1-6	TGTGCCAGCGGACAGGGCTCGTTCTCACCCCTCCACTTT	CASGQGSFSPLHF
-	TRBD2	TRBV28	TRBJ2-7	TGTGCCAGCAGTTTCGGGCTAGCGGCCGGAGAGCAGTACTTC	CASSFGLAAGEQYF
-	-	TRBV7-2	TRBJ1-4	TGTGCCAGCACCCAAGGCGGACAGCGTAATGAAAAACTGTTTTTT	CASTQGGQRNEKLFF
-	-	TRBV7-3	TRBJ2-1	TGTGCCAGCAGCTTAACTGGCGGGGCGGTTGAGCAGTTCTTC	CASSLTGGAVEQFF
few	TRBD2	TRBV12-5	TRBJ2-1	TGTGCTAGTGGTTCGAATAGCGGGAGGGTCAGTTCGGATGAGCAGTTCTTC	CASGSNSGRVSSDEQFF
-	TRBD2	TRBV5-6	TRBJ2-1	TGTGCCAGCAGCTTCCCCCCCGGGACTAGGGTCTCCTATGAGCAGTTCTTC	CASSFPPGTRVSYEQFF
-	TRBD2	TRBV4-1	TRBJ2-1	TGCGCCAGCAGCCAGGGGACGACTAGCGGGTCTTACAATGAGCAGTTCTTC	CASSQGTTSGSYNEQFF
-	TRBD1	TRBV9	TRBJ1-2	TGTGCCAGCAGCGCGATCGGGACAGGGGGTGGCTACACCTTC	CASSAIGTGGGYTF
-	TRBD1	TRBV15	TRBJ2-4	TGTGCCACCACCAGTCTGAAGACAGGGACCCTAATAAACATTCAGTACTTC	CATTSLKTGTLINIQYF
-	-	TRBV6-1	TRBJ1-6	TGTGCCAGCAGTGAAGTAGATCTCTTATCACCCCTCCACTTT	CASSEVDLLSPLHF
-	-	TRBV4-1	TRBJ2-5	TGCGCCAGCAGCCAAGATCTCCGGGACCAAGAGACCCAGTACTTC	CASSQDLRDQETQYF
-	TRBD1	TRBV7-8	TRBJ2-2	TGTGCCAGCAGCTTAATAGGCGGGCGGACAGGGCCGGCCGGGGAGCTGTTTTTT	CASSLIGGRTGPAGELFF
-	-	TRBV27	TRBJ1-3	TGTGCCAGCAGTTTCAGCTCTGGAAACACCATATATTTT	CASSFSSGNTIYF
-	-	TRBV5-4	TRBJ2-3	TGTGCCAGCAGCTTAGGGTTGGGGGGAGCGTTCACAGATACGCAGTATTTT	CASSLGLGGAFTDTQYF
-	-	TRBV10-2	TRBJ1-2	TGCGCCAGCAGTGAATCGTTGGGACTAGCTAACTATGGCTACACCTTC	CASSESLGLANYGYTF